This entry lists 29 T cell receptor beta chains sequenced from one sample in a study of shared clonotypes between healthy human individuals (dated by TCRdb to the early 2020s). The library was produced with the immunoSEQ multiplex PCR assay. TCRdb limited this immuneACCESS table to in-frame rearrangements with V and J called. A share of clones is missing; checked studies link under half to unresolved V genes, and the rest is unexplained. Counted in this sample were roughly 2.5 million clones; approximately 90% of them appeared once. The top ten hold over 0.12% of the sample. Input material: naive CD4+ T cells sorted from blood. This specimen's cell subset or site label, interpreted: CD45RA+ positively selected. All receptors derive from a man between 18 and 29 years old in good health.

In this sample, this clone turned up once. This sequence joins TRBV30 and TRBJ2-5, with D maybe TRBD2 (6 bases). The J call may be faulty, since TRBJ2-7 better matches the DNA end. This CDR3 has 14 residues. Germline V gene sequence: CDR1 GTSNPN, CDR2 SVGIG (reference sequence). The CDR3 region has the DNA TGTGCCTGGAGCCGTCTTGGGGGGACCTACGAGCAGTACTTC. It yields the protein CAWSRLGGTYEQYF.

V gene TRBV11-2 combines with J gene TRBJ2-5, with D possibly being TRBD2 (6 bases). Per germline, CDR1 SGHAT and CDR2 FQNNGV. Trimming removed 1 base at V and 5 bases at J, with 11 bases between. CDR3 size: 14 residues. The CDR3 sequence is CASSLGTGVETQYF. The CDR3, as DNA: TGTGCCAGCAGCTTAGGGACGGGGGTGGAGACCCAGTACTTC.

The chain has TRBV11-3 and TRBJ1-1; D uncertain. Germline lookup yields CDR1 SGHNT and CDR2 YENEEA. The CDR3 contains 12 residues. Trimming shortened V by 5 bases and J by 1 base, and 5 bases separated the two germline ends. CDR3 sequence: CASSDRNTEAFF. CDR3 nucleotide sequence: TGTGCCAGCAGCGATCGGAACACTGAAGCTTTCTTT.

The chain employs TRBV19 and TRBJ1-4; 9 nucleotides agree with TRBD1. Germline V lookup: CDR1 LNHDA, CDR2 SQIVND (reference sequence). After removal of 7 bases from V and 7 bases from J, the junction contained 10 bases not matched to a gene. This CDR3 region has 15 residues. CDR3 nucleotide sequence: TGTGCCAGTAAGGACAGGGGATCGGCCCCTGAAAAACTGTTTTTT. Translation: CASKDRGSAPEKLFF.

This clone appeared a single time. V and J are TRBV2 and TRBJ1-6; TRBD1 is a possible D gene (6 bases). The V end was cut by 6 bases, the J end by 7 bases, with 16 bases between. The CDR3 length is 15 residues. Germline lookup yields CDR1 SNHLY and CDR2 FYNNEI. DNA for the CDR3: TGTGCCAGCAGCCGGGGGCCGGGGACGAATTCACCCCTCCACTTT. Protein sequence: CASSRGPGTNSPLHF.

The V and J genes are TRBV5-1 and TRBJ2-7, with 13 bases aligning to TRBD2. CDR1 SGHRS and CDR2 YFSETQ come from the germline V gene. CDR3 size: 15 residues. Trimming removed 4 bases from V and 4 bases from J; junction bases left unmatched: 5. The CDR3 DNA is TGCGCCAGCAGCCCACGACTAGCGGGAGGTTACGAGCAGTACTTC. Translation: CASSPRLAGGYEQYF.

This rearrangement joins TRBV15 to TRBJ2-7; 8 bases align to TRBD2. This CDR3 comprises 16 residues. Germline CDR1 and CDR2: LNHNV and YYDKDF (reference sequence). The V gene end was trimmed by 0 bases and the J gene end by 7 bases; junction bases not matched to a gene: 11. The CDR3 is CATSREAGAGVGEQYF. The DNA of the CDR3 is TGTGCCACCAGCAGAGAGGCGGGAGCGGGAGTAGGAGAGCAGTACTTC.

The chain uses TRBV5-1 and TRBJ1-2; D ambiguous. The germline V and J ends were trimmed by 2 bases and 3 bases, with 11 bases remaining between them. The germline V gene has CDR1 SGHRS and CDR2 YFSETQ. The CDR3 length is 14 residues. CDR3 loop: CASSFGEVDYGYTF. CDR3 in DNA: TGCGCCAGCAGCTTTGGGGAGGTTGACTATGGCTACACCTTC.

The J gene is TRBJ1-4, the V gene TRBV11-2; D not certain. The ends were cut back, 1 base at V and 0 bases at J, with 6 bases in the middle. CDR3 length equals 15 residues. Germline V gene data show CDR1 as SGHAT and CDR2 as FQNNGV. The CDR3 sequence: CASSLGYATNEKLFF. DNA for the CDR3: TGTGCCAGCAGCTTAGGATATGCAACTAATGAAAAACTGTTTTTT. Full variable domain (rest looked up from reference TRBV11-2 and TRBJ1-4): EAGVAQSPRYKIIEKRQSVAFWCNPISGHATLYWYQQILGQGPKLLIQFQNNGVVDDSQLPKDRFSAERLKGVDSTLKIQPAKLEDSAVYLCASSLGYATNEKLFFGSGTQLSVL.

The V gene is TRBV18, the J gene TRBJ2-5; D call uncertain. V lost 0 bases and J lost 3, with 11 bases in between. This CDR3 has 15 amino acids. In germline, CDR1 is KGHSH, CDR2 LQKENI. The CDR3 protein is CASSPPATSKETQYF. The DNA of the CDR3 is TGTGCCAGCTCACCACCGGCCACTTCGAAAGAGACCCAGTACTTC.

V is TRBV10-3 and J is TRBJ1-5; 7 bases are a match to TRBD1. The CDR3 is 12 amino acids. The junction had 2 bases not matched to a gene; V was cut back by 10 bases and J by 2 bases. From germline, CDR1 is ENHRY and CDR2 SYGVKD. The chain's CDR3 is CATTGGNQPQHF. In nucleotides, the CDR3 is TGTGCCACTACAGGGGGCAATCAGCCCCAGCATTTT.

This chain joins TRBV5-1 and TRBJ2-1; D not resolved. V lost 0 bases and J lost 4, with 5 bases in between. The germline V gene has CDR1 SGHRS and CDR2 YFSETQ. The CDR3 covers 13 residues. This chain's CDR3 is CASSLAQYNEQFF. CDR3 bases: TGCGCCAGCAGCTTGGCACAGTACAATGAGCAGTTCTTC. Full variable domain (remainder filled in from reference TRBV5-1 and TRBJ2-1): KAGVTQTPRYLIKTRGQQVTLSCSPISGHRSVSWYQQTPGQGLQFLFEYFSETQRNKGNFPGRFSGRQFSNSRSEMNVSTLELGDSALYLCASSLAQYNEQFFGPGTRLTVL.

The CDR3 reads CASRPPGLGSYNEQFF. The CDR3 region has the DNA TGTGCCAGCAGACCTCCGGGACTAGGCTCCTACAATGAGCAGTTCTTC. The chain links TRBV11-3 to TRBJ2-1; 8 nucleotides align to TRBD2. The CDR3 length is 16 residues. The V and J ends lost 6 bases and 0 bases, in that order; junction bases with no gene match: 7. Germline V gene sequence: CDR1 SGHNT, CDR2 YENEEA.

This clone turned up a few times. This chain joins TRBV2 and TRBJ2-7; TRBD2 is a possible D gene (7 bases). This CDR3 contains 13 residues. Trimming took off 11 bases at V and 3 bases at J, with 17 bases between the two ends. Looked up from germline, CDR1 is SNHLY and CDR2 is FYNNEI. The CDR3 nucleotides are TGTGCCGGAGGCCCGGGGGGCGGCTACGAGCAGTACTTC. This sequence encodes CAGGPGGGYEQYF. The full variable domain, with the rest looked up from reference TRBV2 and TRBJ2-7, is EPEVTQTPSHQVTQMGQEVILRCVPISNHLYFYWYRQILGQKVEFLVSFYNNEISEKSEIFDDQFSVERPDGSNFTLKIRSTKLEDSAMYFCAGGPGGGYEQYFGPGTRLTVT.

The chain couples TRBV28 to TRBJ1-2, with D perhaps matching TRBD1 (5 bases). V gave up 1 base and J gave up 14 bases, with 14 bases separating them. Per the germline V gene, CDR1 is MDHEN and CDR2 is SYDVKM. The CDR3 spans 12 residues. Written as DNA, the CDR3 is TGTGCCAGCAGTTTATTTGGGGACCCCTGGACCTTC. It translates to CASSLFGDPWTF.

DNA for the CDR3: TGCGCCAGCAGCCTTGGCCGGCTAGCATATAGCACAGATACGCAGTATTTT. Amino acids: CASSLGRLAYSTDTQYF. The chain carries TRBV5-1 and TRBJ2-3; a possible D gene is TRBD2 (5 bases). The germline V gene has CDR1 SGHRS and CDR2 YFSETQ. This CDR3 has 17 amino acids. The V gene lost 4 bases and the J gene lost 0 bases, with 18 bases spanning the gap.

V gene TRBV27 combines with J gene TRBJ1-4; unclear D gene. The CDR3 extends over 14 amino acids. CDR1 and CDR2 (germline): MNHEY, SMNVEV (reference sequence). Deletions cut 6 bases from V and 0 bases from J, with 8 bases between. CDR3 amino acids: CASRAYATNEKLFF. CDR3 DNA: TGTGCCAGCAGGGCCTACGCAACTAATGAAAAACTGTTTTTT.

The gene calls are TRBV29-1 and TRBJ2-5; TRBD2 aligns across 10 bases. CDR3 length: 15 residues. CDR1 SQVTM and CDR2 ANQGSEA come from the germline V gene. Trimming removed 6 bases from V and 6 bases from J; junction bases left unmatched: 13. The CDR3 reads CSVNRPLAGDKTQYF. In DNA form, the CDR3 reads TGCAGCGTCAACCGTCCCCTAGCGGGGGACAAGACCCAGTACTTC. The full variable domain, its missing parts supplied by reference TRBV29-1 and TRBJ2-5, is SAVISQKPSRDICQRGTSLTIQCQVDSQVTMMFWYRQQPGQSLTLIATANQGSEATYESGFVIDKFPISRPNLTFSTLTVSNMSPEDSSIYLCSVNRPLAGDKTQYFGPGTRLLVL.

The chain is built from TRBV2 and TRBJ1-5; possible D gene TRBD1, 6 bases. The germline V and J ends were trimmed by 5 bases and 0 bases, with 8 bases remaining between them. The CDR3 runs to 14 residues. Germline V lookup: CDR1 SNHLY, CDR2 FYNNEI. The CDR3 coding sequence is TGTGCCAGCAGTCGACAGGCTAGCAATCAGCCCCAGCATTTT. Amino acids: CASSRQASNQPQHF. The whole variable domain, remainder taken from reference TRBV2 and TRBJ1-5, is EPEVTQTPSHQVTQMGQEVILRCVPISNHLYFYWYRQILGQKVEFLVSFYNNEISEKSEIFDDQFSVERPDGSNFTLKIRSTKLEDSAMYFCASSRQASNQPQHFGDGTRLSIL.

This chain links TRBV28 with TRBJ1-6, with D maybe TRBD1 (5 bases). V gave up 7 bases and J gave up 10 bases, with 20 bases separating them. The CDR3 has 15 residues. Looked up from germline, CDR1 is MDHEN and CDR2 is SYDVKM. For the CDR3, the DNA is TGTGCCAGCATCCCTTTCGGGGCGGGAAAGTCACCCCTCCACTTT. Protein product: CASIPFGAGKSPLHF.

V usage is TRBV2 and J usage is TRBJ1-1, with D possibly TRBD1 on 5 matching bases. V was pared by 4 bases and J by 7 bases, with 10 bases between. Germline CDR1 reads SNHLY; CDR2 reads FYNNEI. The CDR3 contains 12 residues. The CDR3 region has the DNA TGTGCCAGCAGTGGGCAGGGAAATGAAGCTTTCTTT. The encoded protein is CASSGQGNEAFF.

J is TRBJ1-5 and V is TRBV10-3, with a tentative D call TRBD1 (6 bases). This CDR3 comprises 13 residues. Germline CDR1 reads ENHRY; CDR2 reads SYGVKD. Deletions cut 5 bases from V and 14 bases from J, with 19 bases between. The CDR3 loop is CAISNPVSGDKHF. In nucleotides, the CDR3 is TGTGCCATCAGTAACCCCGTGTCAGGGGACAAGCATTTT.

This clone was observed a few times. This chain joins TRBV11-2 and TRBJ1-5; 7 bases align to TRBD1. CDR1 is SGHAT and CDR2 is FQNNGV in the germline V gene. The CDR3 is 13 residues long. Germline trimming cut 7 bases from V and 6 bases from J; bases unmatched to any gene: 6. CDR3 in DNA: TGTGCCAGCACCCTAGGGGGCGGTCAGCCCCAGCATTTT. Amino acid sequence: CASTLGGGQPQHF.

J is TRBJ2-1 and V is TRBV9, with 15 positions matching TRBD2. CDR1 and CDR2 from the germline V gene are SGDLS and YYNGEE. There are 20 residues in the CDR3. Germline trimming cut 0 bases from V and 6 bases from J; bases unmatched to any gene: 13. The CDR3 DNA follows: TGTGCCAGCAGCGTAGAGGGTAGGGGACTAGCGGGAGGTCGGGCCAATGAGCAGTTCTTC. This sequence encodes CASSVEGRGLAGGRANEQFF.

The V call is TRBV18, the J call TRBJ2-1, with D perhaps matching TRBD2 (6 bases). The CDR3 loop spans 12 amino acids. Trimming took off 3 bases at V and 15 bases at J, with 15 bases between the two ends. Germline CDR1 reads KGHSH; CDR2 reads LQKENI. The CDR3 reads CASSPDPGGRFF. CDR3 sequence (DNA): TGTGCCAGCTCACCCGACCCCGGAGGGCGGTTCTTC.

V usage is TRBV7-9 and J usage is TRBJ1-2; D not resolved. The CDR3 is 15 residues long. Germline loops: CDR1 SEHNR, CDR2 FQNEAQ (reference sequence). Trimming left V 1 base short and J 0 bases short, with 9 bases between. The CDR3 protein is CASSLDVLANYGYTF. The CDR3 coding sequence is TGTGCCAGCAGCTTAGATGTGCTAGCTAACTATGGCTACACCTTC.

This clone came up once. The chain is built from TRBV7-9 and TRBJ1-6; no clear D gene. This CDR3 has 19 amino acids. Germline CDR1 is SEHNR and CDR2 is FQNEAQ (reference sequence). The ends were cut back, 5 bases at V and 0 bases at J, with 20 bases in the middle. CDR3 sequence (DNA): TGTGCCAGCAGCCGACATCCATCGGCTTCTTTCTCCTATAATTCACCCCTCCACTTT. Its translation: CASSRHPSASFSYNSPLHF.

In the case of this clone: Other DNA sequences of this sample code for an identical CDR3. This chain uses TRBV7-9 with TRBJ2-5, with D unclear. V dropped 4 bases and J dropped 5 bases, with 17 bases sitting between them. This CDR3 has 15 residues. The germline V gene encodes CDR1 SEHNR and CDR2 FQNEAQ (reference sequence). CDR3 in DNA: TGTGCCAGCAGCTCGGACCGACCGAGAGGTGAGACCCAGTACTTC. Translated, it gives CASSSDRPRGETQYF.

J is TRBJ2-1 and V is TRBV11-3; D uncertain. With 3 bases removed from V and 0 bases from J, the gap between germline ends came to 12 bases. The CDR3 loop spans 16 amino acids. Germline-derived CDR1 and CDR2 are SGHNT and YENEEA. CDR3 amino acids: CASSLQSWGSYNEQFF. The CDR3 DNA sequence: TGTGCCAGCAGCTTGCAATCTTGGGGCTCCTACAATGAGCAGTTCTTC.